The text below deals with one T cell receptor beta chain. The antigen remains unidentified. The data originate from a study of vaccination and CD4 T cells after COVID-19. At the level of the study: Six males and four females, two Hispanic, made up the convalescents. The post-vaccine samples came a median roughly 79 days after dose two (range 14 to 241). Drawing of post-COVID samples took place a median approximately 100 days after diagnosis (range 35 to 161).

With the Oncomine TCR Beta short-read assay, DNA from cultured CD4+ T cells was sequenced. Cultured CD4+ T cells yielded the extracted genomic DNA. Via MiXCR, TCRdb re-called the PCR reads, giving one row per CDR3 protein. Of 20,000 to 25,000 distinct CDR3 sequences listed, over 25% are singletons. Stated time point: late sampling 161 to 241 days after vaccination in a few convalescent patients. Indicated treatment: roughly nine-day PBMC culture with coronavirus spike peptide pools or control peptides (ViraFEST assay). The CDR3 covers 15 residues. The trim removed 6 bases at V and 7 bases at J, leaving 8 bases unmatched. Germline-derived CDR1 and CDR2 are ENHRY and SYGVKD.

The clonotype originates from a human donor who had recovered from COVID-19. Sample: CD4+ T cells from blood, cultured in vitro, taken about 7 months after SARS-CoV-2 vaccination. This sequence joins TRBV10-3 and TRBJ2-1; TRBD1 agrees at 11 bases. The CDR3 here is CAISLTGTGGNEQFF. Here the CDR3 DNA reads TGTGCCATCAGCCTTACCGGGACAGGGGGAAATGAGCAGTTCTTC.